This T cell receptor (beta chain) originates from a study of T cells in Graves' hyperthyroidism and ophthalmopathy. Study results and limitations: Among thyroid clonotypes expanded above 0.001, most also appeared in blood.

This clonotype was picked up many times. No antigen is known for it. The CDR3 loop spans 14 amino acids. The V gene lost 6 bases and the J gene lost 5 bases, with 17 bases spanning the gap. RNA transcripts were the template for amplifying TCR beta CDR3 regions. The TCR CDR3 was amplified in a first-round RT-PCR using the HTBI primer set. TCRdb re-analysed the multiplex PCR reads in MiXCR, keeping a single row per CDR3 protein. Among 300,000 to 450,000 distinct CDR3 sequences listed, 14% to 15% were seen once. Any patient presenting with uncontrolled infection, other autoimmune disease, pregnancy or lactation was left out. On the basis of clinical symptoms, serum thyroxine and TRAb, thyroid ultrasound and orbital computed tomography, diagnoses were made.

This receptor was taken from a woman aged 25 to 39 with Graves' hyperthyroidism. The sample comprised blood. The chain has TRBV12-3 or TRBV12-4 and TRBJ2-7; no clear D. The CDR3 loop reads CASSTSPLTNEQYF. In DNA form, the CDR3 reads TGTGCCAGCAGCACATCCCCCCTTACCAACGAGCAGTACTTC.